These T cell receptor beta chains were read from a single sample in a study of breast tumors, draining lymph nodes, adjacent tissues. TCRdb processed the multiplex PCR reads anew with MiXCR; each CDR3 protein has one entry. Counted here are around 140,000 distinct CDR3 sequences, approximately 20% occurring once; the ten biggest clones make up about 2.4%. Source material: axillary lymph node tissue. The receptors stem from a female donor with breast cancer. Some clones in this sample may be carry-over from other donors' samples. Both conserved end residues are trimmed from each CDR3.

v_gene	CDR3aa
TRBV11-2	ASSLGFNQPQH
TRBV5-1	ASSLTPGQGNTEAF
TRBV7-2	ASSPNRVTGELF
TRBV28	AGSFVDYGYT
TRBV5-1	ASSLPGLDTDTQY
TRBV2	ASTALGVNNEQF
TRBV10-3	AISGSGSSTDTQY
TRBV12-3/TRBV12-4	ASMRLRDRGHEQF
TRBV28	ASSRGQGERQPQH
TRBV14	ASSRGQGASYNEQF
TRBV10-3	AISVDRASYEQY
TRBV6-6	ASSFGTSGRTDTQY
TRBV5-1	ASSGGAANTGELF
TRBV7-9	ASSLDGLAGPDTQY
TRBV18	ASSPRQVGELF
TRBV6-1	ASSAYRGGETQY
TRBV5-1	ASSLVNPGGRETQY
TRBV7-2	ASSLAAGSLSGNTIY
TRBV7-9	ASSFHPGLVVPPELF
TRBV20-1	SAPRDGATGYT
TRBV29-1	SVSGLAGGGETQY
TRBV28	ASSERGGGSNEQF
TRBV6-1	ASRGRLQETQY